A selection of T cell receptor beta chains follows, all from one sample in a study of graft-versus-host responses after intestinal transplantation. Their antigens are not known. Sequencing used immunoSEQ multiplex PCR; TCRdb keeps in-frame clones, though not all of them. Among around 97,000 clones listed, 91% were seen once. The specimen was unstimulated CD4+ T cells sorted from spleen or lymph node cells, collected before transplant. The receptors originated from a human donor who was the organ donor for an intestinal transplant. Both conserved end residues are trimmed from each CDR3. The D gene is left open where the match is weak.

CDR3 protein: ASSQEIFRDTQY; V gene: TRBV4-2; J gene: TRBJ2-3; D gene: -
CDR3 protein: ASSQGANSYEQY; V gene: TRBV4-2; J gene: TRBJ2-7; D gene: -
CDR3 protein: ASSPSRQLGNTEAF; V gene: TRBV18; J gene: TRBJ1-1; D gene: -
CDR3 protein: ASSQDREFPLRVH; V gene: TRBV4-2; J gene: TRBJ1-6; D gene: -
CDR3 protein: ASSPHGGFDEQF; V gene: TRBV18; J gene: TRBJ2-1; D gene: -
CDR3 protein: ASSPPLGKLF; V gene: TRBV28; J gene: TRBJ1-4; D gene: -
CDR3 protein: ASSASDRGDSNQPQH; V gene: TRBV7-3; J gene: TRBJ1-5; D gene: TRBD1
CDR3 protein: ASNSGETYEQY; V gene: TRBV2; J gene: TRBJ2-7; D gene: -
CDR3 protein: ASSGTYEKLF; V gene: TRBV28; J gene: TRBJ1-4; D gene: -
CDR3 protein: ASSLRQGQETQY; V gene: TRBV7-9; J gene: TRBJ2-5; D gene: -
CDR3 protein: ASSQDFAGGLLSYEQY; V gene: TRBV4-2; J gene: TRBJ2-7; D gene: TRBD2
CDR3 protein: ASSLVLSARETQY; V gene: TRBV7-9; J gene: TRBJ2-5; D gene: -
CDR3 protein: ASGGQIGNTIY; V gene: TRBV6-6; J gene: TRBJ1-3; D gene: TRBD1
CDR3 protein: ASSLQRGDTDTQY; V gene: TRBV7-2; J gene: TRBJ2-3; D gene: TRBD2
CDR3 protein: ASSKTGDPLQPQH; V gene: TRBV21-1; J gene: TRBJ1-5; D gene: -
CDR3 protein: ASSGQGNTEAF; V gene: TRBV2; J gene: TRBJ1-1; D gene: TRBD1
CDR3 protein: ASSQDTLSNQPQH; V gene: TRBV4-3; J gene: TRBJ1-5; D gene: -